These T cell receptor beta chains were read from a single sample in a study of CXCR3-negative and CXCR3-positive naive CD8 T cells. TCRdb reprocessed the 5' RACE reads and reports one entry per CDR3 protein, with no DNA. The sample data list about 130,000 distinct CDR3 sequences. Sequencing was carried out using naive CXCR3- CD8+ T cells from blood. The source of these receptors is a human donor in good health. Some clones in this sample may be carry-over from other donors' samples. The CDR3 runs from the conserved cysteine through the conserved F or W.

j_call v_call cdr3_aa
TRBJ2-3 TRBV18 CASSPLAGDTQYF
TRBJ1-1 TRBV5-5 CASSAPGQLNTEAFF
TRBJ1-1 TRBV14 CASTFVPNTEAFF
TRBJ2-7 TRBV28 CASSPTGTGYEQYF
TRBJ2-7 TRBV5-5 CASSPGARAYEQYF
TRBJ2-1 TRBV4-3 CASSQDPSGPSYNEQFF
TRBJ1-1 TRBV5-1 CASSFGGQGEPGAFF
TRBJ2-7 TRBV28 CASSLSLGDRGLYEQYF
TRBJ2-7 TRBV20-1 CSAVGTGGLGSYEQYF
TRBJ2-1 TRBV7-9 CASSWGTSGFNEQFF
TRBJ2-1 TRBV9 CASSVVRTGRNEQFF
TRBJ2-5 TRBV28 CASSFGSWETQYF
TRBJ1-5 TRBV4-3 CASSQHTGRVGNGNQPQHF
TRBJ2-3 TRBV4-1 CASSLRQDYTDTQYF
TRBJ2-1 TRBV29-1 CSVVRPSGSYEQFF
TRBJ2-1 TRBV27 CASSLVYTGEQFF
TRBJ2-7 TRBV2 CASRARPARTFEQYF
TRBJ2-7 TRBV4-1 CASSQDRSLYEQYF
TRBJ2-1 TRBV7-6 CASSFTGTGYNEQFF
TRBJ2-5 TRBV4-1 CASSVVGSQETQYF
TRBJ2-5 TRBV7-2 CASSWGLPEETQYF
TRBJ1-2 TRBV18 CASSPGRRPGHYGYTF
TRBJ2-2 TRBV29-1 CSVELAGKGELFF
TRBJ2-3 TRBV7-9 CASSWVVMDRRIPSTDTQYF
TRBJ2-7 TRBV29-1 CSVDQGLEQYF
TRBJ2-7 TRBV29-1 CSVEGQGEGYEQYF
TRBJ2-1 TRBV15 CASSRVAGAGEQFF